The subject of this entry is one T cell receptor beta chain. TCRdb keeps only in-frame clones here, not all; method: immunoSEQ multiplex PCR. This sample yields 45,000 to 60,000 clones, of which 85% to 90% are seen a single time; around 8% belongs to the top ten. The data originate from a study of T cell changes during pregnancy in multiple sclerosis. The clonotype comes from a female donor with multiple sclerosis, enrolled in a pregnancy study. The input for sequencing was CD8+ T cells from peripheral blood mononuclear cells, taken in the second trimester of pregnancy.

DNA for the CDR3: TGCGCCAGCAGCTTAGGGCCCTCAGGGGGCAATCAGCCCCAGCATTTT. Translated, it gives CASSLGPSGGNQPQHF. The V gene is TRBV5-1, the J gene TRBJ1-5; possibly TRBD1 for D (6 bases). V gave up 2 bases and J gave up 2 bases, with 14 bases separating them. Germline CDR1 and CDR2: SGHRS and YFSETQ. The CDR3 is 16 residues long.